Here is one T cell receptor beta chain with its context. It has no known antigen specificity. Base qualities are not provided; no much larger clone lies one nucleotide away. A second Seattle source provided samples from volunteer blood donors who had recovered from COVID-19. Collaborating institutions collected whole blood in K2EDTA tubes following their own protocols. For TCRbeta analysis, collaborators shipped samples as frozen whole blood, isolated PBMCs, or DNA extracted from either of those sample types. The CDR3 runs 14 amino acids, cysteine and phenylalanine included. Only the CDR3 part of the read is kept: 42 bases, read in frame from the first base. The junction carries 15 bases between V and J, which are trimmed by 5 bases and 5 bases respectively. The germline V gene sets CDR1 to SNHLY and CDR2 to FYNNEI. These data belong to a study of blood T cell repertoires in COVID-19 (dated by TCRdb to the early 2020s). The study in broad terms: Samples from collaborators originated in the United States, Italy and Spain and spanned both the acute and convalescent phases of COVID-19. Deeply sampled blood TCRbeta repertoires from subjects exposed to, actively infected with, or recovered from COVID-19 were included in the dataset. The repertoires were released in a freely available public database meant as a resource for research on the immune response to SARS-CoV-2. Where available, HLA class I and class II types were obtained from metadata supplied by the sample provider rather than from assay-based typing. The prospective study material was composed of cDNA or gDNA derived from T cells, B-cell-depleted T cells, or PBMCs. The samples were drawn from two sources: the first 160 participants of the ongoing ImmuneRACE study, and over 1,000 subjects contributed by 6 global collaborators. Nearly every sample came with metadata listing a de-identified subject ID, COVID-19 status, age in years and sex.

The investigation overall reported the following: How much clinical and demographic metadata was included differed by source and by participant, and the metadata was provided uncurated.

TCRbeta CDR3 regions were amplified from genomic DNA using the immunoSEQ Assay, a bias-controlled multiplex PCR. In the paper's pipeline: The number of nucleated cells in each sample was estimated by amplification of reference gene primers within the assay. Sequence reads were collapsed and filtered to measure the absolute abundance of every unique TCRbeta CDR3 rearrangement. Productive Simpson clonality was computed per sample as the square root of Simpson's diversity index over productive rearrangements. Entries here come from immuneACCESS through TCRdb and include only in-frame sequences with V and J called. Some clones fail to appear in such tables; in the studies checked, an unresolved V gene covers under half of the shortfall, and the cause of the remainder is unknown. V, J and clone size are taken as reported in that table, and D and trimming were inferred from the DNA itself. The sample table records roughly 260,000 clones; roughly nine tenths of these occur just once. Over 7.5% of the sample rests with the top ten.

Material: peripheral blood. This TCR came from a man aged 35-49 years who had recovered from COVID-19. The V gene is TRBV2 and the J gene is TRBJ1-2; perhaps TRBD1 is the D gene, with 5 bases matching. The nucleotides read TGTGCCAGCAGTATGAGGCGGGACTCTTATGGCTACACCTTC. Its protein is CASSMRRDSYGYTF. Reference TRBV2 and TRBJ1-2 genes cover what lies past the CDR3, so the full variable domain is EPEVTQTPSHQVTQMGQEVILRCVPISNHLYFYWYRQILGQKVEFLVSFYNNEISEKSEIFDDQFSVERPDGSNFTLKIRSTKLEDSAMYFCASSMRRDSYGYTFGSGTRLTVV.